A selection of T cell receptor beta chains follows, all from one sample in a study of blood T cell repertoires in COVID-19. Profiling relied on immunoSEQ multiplex PCR, and the TCRdb table lists in-frame clones only, not all of them. The sample has approximately 69,000 clones, roughly 86% seen once. Material for sequencing was peripheral blood. Every receptor here comes from a human donor in a cohort sampled during active COVID-19. CDR3s include the opening cysteine and the closing phenylalanine or tryptophan. D genes are given only for firm matches. Not every row has a clone size; where given, it reads once, few, many or a size class.

abundance: few; d_gene: TRBD1; v_gene: TRBV10-3; j_gene: TRBJ2-1; CDR3aa: CAIRDRGSEQFF; CDR3nt: TGTGCCATCAGGGACAGGGGCAGTGAGCAGTTCTTC
abundance: .; d_gene: TRBD1; v_gene: TRBV30; j_gene: TRBJ1-6; CDR3aa: CAWRTPGQGNSPLHF; CDR3nt: TGTGCCTGGAGAACCCCGGGACAGGGGAATTCACCCCTCCACTTT
abundance: .; d_gene: TRBD1; v_gene: TRBV7-9; j_gene: TRBJ2-5; CDR3aa: CASSLAAVGTGETQYF; CDR3nt: TGTGCCAGCAGCTTAGCCGCCGTGGGGACAGGGGAGACCCAGTACTTC
abundance: .; d_gene: TRBD2; v_gene: TRBV27; j_gene: TRBJ2-1; CDR3aa: CASSLERGNHNEQFF; CDR3nt: TGTGCCAGCAGTTTGGAGCGGGGGAACCACAATGAGCAGTTCTTC
abundance: .; d_gene: .; v_gene: TRBV30; j_gene: TRBJ1-4; CDR3aa: CAWSGGLNEKLFF; CDR3nt: TGTGCCTGGAGTGGAGGGCTTAATGAAAAACTGTTTTTT
abundance: once; d_gene: TRBD1; v_gene: TRBV6-6; j_gene: TRBJ1-2; CDR3aa: CASSYSTGTNGYTF; CDR3nt: TGTGCCAGCAGTTACTCGACAGGGACCAATGGCTACACCTTC
abundance: .; d_gene: TRBD1; v_gene: TRBV29-1; j_gene: TRBJ2-1; CDR3aa: CSVFGQGSYNEQFF; CDR3nt: TGCAGCGTTTTCGGACAGGGCTCCTACAATGAGCAGTTCTTC
abundance: .; d_gene: .; v_gene: TRBV18; j_gene: TRBJ1-1; CDR3aa: CASSPRQEPSGEAFF; CDR3nt: TGTGCCAGCTCACCTAGACAGGAACCCTCGGGCGAAGCTTTCTTT
abundance: .; d_gene: TRBD1; v_gene: TRBV6-5; j_gene: TRBJ1-6; CDR3aa: CASSSGTGGYNSPLHF; CDR3nt: TGTGCCAGCAGTTCCGGGACAGGGGGCTATAATTCACCCCTCCACTTT
abundance: many; d_gene: .; v_gene: TRBV19; j_gene: TRBJ2-1; CDR3aa: CASRTGAGDEQFF; CDR3nt: TGTGCCAGTAGAACTGGGGCTGGGGATGAGCAGTTCTTC
abundance: .; d_gene: TRBD2; v_gene: TRBV6-5; j_gene: TRBJ2-3; CDR3aa: CASRSVSSGRDTQYF; CDR3nt: TGTGCCAGCAGATCGGTGTCTAGCGGTCGGGATACGCAGTATTTT
abundance: .; d_gene: TRBD2; v_gene: TRBV5-1; j_gene: TRBJ2-5; CDR3aa: CASSFSGGSETQYF; CDR3nt: TGCGCCAGCAGCTTTAGCGGGGGATCAGAGACCCAGTACTTC